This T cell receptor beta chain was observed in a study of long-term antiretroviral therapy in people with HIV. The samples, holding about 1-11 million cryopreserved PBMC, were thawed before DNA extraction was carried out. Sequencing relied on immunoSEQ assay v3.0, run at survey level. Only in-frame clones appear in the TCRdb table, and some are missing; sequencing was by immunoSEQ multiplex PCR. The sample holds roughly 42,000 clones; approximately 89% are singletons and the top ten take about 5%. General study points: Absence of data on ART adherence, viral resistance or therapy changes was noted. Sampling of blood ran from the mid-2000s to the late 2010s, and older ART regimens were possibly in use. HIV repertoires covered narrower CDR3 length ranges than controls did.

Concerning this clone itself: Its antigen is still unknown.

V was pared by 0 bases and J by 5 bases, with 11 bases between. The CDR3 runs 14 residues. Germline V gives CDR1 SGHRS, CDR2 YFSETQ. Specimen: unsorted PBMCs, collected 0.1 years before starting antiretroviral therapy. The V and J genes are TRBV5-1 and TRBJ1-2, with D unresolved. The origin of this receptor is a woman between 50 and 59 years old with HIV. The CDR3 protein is CASSLGGEIYGYTF. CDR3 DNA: TGCGCCAGCAGCTTGGGAGGAGAGATTTATGGCTACACCTTC.